This TCR beta chain was recovered during a study of cytomegalovirus exposure and HLA in healthy donors. Study at large: Approximately 85 million unique TCRs from HLA-typed donors were held in an early data release. Study observations and caveats: The authors confirmed in vitro that a few CMV-associated chains were specific for CMV antigens. An apparent linkage of common viral pathogens to several of the most significant clusters emerged in a later analysis. Later analysis indicated greater clonal expansion among HLA-associated TCR beta chains than among equally common other chains.

The PCR had 60 Vbeta and 13 Jbeta primers. Produced via immunoSEQ multiplex PCR; TCRdb's table is partial and in-frame only. Counted here are about 160,000 clones, roughly 80% occurring once; the ten biggest clones make up less than 4.5%. For this clone: What it binds is unknown.

The sample consisted of PBMCs. The sequence derives from a man aged 25 to 40 in good health and CMV-seropositive.

CDR3 region: CASSITGAYSDEQYF. For the CDR3, the DNA is TGTGCCAGCAGTATCACAGGGGCTTATTCGGACGAGCAGTACTTC. This chain uses TRBV9 with TRBJ2-7, with 7 bases identical to TRBD1. Germline V gene sequence: CDR1 SGDLS, CDR2 YYNGEE. V gave up 5 bases and J gave up 5 bases; unmatched junction bases: 13. The CDR3 totals 15 residues.